Each of the 23 T cell receptor beta chains below was sequenced from the same sample in a study of post-analysis software for immune sequencing data. Study-wide results and limits: Higher frequency in patients than in controls was seen for several TRBV segments, with TRBV5-6, TRBV5-1 and TRBV20-1 among them.

TCR beta cDNA libraries had unique molecular identifiers. MiXCR was run by TCRdb on the PCR reads, yielding one entry per CDR3 protein. The sample has roughly 650,000 distinct CDR3 sequences, more than 50% seen once. Their specific antigens are unknown. Sequenced material: blood. These receptors all come from a girl between 2 and 10 years old with multiple sclerosis.

A few counts support this clonotype. The chain recombines TRBV30 with TRBJ2-3; D possibly matches TRBD1 or TRBD2 (5 bases each). The CDR3 runs 16 residues. V was pared by 0 bases and J by 2 bases, with 15 bases between. The germline V gene has CDR1 GTSNPN and CDR2 SVGIG (reference sequence). The CDR3 sequence is CAWSVRLKGTTDTQYF. DNA of the CDR3: TGTGCCTGGAGTGTACGTCTCAAAGGGACCACAGATACGCAGTATTTT.

The chain joins TRBV28 to TRBJ1-5, with D maybe TRBD1 (5 bases). The CDR3 extends over 14 amino acids. The V end was cut by 5 bases, the J end by 4 bases, with 12 bases between. Germline CDR1 reads MDHEN; CDR2 reads SYDVKM. The DNA for the CDR3 is TGTGCCAGCAGTAAGCTGGGGACGAATCAGCCCCAGCATTTT. Translated, it gives CASSKLGTNQPQHF.

The gene calls are TRBV7-9 and TRBJ1-5; D call uncertain. Between the trimmed V and J ends, which lost 4 bases and 7 bases, there was a span of 14 bases. Germline CDR1 SEHNR, CDR2 FQNEAQ (reference sequence). The CDR3 has 14 amino acids. CDR3 sequence (DNA): TGTGCCAGCAGCTCCCTAGGAGGGCAGCAGCCCCAGCATTTT. Residues: CASSSLGGQQPQHF.

The table lists this clonotype with a count of one. The CDR3 DNA is TGTGCCAGCAGCGAGCCCAGGACAGTCCCTATAGATACGCAGTATTTT. Its translation is CASSEPRTVPIDTQYF. The J gene is TRBJ2-3, the V gene TRBV7-4; TRBD1 might be the D (6 bases). Trimming pared 5 bases from V and 5 bases from J, leaving 20 bases between. There are 16 residues in the CDR3. Germline assignment: CDR1 SGHVT and CDR2 SQSDAQ.

This clonotype has just a few counts. The V call is TRBV25-1, the J call TRBJ2-6; no definite D call. In germline, CDR1 is MGHDK, CDR2 SYGVNS. V shed 3 bases and J shed 1 base, with 10 bases lying between them. This CDR3 contains 16 residues. The CDR3 DNA sequence: TGTGCCAGCAGTGATCTGGTTGGGTCTGGGGCCAACGTCCTGACTTTC. Translating gives CASSDLVGSGANVLTF. Combining the CDR3 with reference TRBV25-1 and TRBJ2-6 gives the whole variable domain EADIYQTPRYLVIGTGKKITLECSQTMGHDKMYWYQQDPGMELHLIHYSYGVNSTEKGDLSSESTVSRIRTEHFPLTLESARPSHTSQYLCASSDLVGSGANVLTFGAGSRLTVL.

This sequence joins TRBV20-1 and TRBJ2-1; no clear D. V was pared by 3 bases and J by 7 bases, with 10 bases between. The CDR3 is 12 amino acids. Germline lookup yields CDR1 DFQATT and CDR2 SNEGSKA (reference sequence). CDR3 residues: CSASQSGNEQFF. CDR3 sequence (DNA): TGCAGTGCTAGTCAATCTGGTAATGAGCAGTTCTTC.

The genes are TRBV4-3 and TRBJ2-3, with D perhaps matching TRBD1 or TRBD2 (5 bases each). The V gene lost 0 bases and the J gene lost 1 base, with 14 bases spanning the gap. The V gene's germline CDR1 is LGHNA and CDR2 YSLEER. The CDR3 sequence is 17 residues long. CDR3 residues: CASSQDPGRGGTDTQYF. The CDR3 DNA follows: TGCGCCAGCAGCCAAGATCCGGGAAGGGGAGGCACAGATACGCAGTATTTT.

V is TRBV6-6 and J is TRBJ2-6, with a weak D call TRBD1 (6 bases). This CDR3 has 15 residues. Germline loops: CDR1 MNHNY, CDR2 SVGAGI (reference sequence). Trimming left V 8 bases short and J 0 bases short, with 11 bases between. CDR3 coding DNA: TGTGCCAGCTCTAGGGGGAGCTCTGGGGCCAACGTCCTGACTTTC. It is translated as CASSRGSSGANVLTF.

The chain uses TRBV12-3 or TRBV12-4 and TRBJ2-3; no clear D. This CDR3 has 11 residues. V lost 5 bases to trimming and J lost 7 bases, with 7 bases between them. In DNA, the CDR3 is TGTGCCAGCAGTAAAGTCTATACGCAGTATTTT. Encoded protein: CASSKVYTQYF.

This clonotype has just a few counts. The CDR3 protein is CSVERTGVGDTQYF. CDR3 sequence (DNA): TGCAGCGTGGAACGGACAGGGGTGGGAGATACGCAGTATTTT. The rearrangement uses TRBV29-1 and TRBJ2-3; 9 bases map to TRBD1. The CDR3 is 14 amino acids. With 6 bases clipped from V and 5 bases from J, the junction kept 9 bases outside the gene matches. Germline V lookup: CDR1 SQVTM, CDR2 ANQGSEA.

The genes are TRBV21-1 and TRBJ2-7; the table calls TRBD1, which could not be checked here. TRBV21-1 is listed as a pseudogene. The CDR3 runs 15 residues. The CDR3 DNA sequence: TGTGCCAGCAGCAAATTGGAGGGGGCCCACGAACAGCAGTACTTC. Amino acids: CASSKLEGAHEQQYF.

V usage is TRBV3-1 and J usage is TRBJ2-1; the match to TRBD2 covers 14 bases. Germline V CDR1 and CDR2: LGHDT, YNNKEL (reference sequence). This CDR3 contains 21 residues. V was clipped by 3 bases and J by 2 bases; unmatched bases: 15. CDR3 coding DNA: TGTGCCAGCAGCCACCCTGACCGTTCGACTAGCGGGAGGGGACCCTACAATGAGCAGTTCTTC. Protein: CASSHPDRSTSGRGPYNEQFF.

The chain recombines TRBV3-1 with TRBJ2-7; D uncertain. CDR1 and CDR2 from the germline V gene are LGHDT and YNNKEL (reference sequence). The V end lost 4 bases, the J end lost 7 bases, and 11 bases lay between the germline ends. The CDR3 is made up of 12 amino acids. The CDR3 coding sequence is TGTGCCAGCAGCCTATCCGTGGGGGAGCAGTACTTC. Protein product: CASSLSVGEQYF.

The chain has TRBV12-3 or TRBV12-4 and TRBJ2-7; D might be TRBD1 (5 bases). The CDR3 runs 13 residues. V dropped 5 bases and J dropped 5 bases, with 13 bases sitting between them. The CDR3 reads CASSPDSGHEQYF. The DNA of the CDR3 is TGTGCCAGCAGTCCCGACAGTGGCCACGAGCAGTACTTC.

This sequence joins TRBV20-1 and TRBJ1-1; D is uncertain. The V end was cut by 0 bases, the J end by 3 bases, with 8 bases between. The germline V gene encodes CDR1 DFQATT and CDR2 SNEGSKA (reference sequence). The CDR3 runs to 13 residues. This CDR3 reads CSARDLKDTEAFF. The CDR3 DNA reads as TGCAGTGCTAGAGATCTAAAAGACACTGAAGCTTTCTTT.

The chain uses TRBV5-5 and TRBJ2-1; D not certain. Germline lookup yields CDR1 SGHKS and CDR2 YYEKEE (reference sequence). The CDR3 contains 12 residues. V lost 4 bases and J lost 8, with 10 bases in between. The CDR3 nucleotides are TGTGCCAGCAGCGGGCGAATGGATGAGCAGTTCTTC. It codes for CASSGRMDEQFF.

The rearrangement uses TRBV12-3 or TRBV12-4 and TRBJ2-1, with 8 nucleotides matching TRBD1. This CDR3 comprises 14 residues. The V and J ends lost 1 base and 12 bases, in that order; junction bases with no gene match: 8. The CDR3 protein is CASSLGQGSVGQFF. The CDR3 nucleotides read TGTGCCAGCAGTTTAGGACAGGGGTCGGTAGGGCAGTTCTTC.

The rearrangement links TRBV3-1 to TRBJ2-7; the match to TRBD2 covers 7 bases. The CDR3 runs to 15 residues. After removal of 5 bases from V and 2 bases from J, the junction contained 9 bases not matched to a gene. Germline CDR1 LGHDT, CDR2 YNNKEL (reference sequence). In DNA form, the CDR3 reads TGTGCCAGCAGCTTAGGGGAAGCGGGAACCTACGAGCAGTACTTC. It encodes CASSLGEAGTYEQYF.

The rearrangement joins TRBV6-5 to TRBJ2-7; D might be TRBD1 (8 bases). The V gene lost 2 bases and the J gene lost 3 bases, with 14 bases spanning the gap. Germline-derived CDR1 and CDR2 are MNHEY and SVGAGI. CDR3 length: 15 residues. The chain's CDR3 is CASSYGQGLYYEQYF. The CDR3 DNA reads as TGTGCCAGCAGTTACGGACAGGGACTATACTACGAGCAGTACTTC.

V gene TRBV5-6 combines with J gene TRBJ1-1, with a possible D match to TRBD1 (5 bases). Germline CDR1 is SGHDT and CDR2 is YYEEEE. The CDR3 loop spans 12 amino acids. Deletions cut 7 bases from V and 1 base from J, with 8 bases between. The DNA for the CDR3 is TGTGCCAGCCGGGACGGGAACACTGAAGCTTTCTTT. Its protein is CASRDGNTEAFF.

The V call is TRBV9, the J call TRBJ2-5; 12 bases agree with TRBD2. The J call may be faulty, since TRBJ2-7 better matches the DNA end. The CDR3 length is 16 residues. The germline V gene encodes CDR1 SGDLS and CDR2 YYNGEE. CDR3 in DNA: TGTGCCAGCAGCGTGACGACTAGCGGGAGTTGGAGCGAGCAGTACTTC. It is translated as CASSVTTSGSWSEQYF.

The genes are TRBV29-1 and TRBJ2-1, with 7 bases lining up with TRBD1. V was pared by 7 bases and J by 6 bases, with 6 bases of the junction left unmatched. Germline V lookup: CDR1 SQVTM, CDR2 ANQGSEA. This CDR3 is 12 amino acids long. The CDR3 sequence is CSGRAGGNEQFF. For the CDR3, the DNA is TGCAGCGGAAGGGCAGGGGGCAATGAGCAGTTCTTC.

This clonotype was seen a handful of times. V gene TRBV13 combines with J gene TRBJ2-1; TRBD2 matches at 11 bases. V trimming: 1 base; J trimming: 5 bases; junction bases outside the gene matches: 1. In germline, CDR1 is PRHDT, CDR2 FYEKMQ (reference sequence). CDR3 length: 15 residues. The chain's CDR3 is CASSLASGGHNEQFF. The DNA of the CDR3 is TGTGCCAGCAGCTTAGCTAGCGGGGGGCACAATGAGCAGTTCTTC.